A single sample is the source of the 25 T cell receptor beta chains below, sequenced in a study of blood T cell repertoires in COVID-19. Produced via immunoSEQ multiplex PCR; TCRdb's table is partial and in-frame only. The top ten clones hold around 0.83% of a sample with 200,000 to 300,000 clones, around 90% of them seen once. What was sequenced was peripheral blood. These receptors were taken from a man aged 25-45 years with COVID-19, enrolled during active disease.

The chain couples TRBV21-1 to TRBJ1-1; the D call of TRBD1 is as the table states it, not checked on the DNA. TRBV21-1 is recorded as a pseudogene. This CDR3 is built from 11 residues. The CDR3 loop is CASSKGLTAFF. CDR3 DNA: TGTGCCAGCAGCAAAGGGCTCACAGCTTTCTTT.

The chain links TRBV15 to TRBJ2-3; TRBD2 agrees at 11 bases. CDR1 is LNHNV and CDR2 is YYDKDF in the germline V gene (reference sequence). CDR3 length: 16 residues. V lost 6 bases and J lost 2; bases outside the gene matches: 7. CDR3 sequence (DNA): TGTGCCACCAGGCAGCTAGCGGGGGGCCACACAGATACGCAGTATTTT. The encoded protein is CATRQLAGGHTDTQYF.

This clone appeared once. The rearrangement uses TRBV13 and TRBJ2-7; weak D call: TRBD1 (5 bases). V gave up 4 bases and J gave up 0 bases, with 10 bases separating them. The CDR3 sequence is 14 residues long. Germline V gene sequence: CDR1 PRHDT, CDR2 FYEKMQ (reference sequence). The CDR3 DNA follows: TGTGCCAGCAGCTCTGACAGTTTCTCCTACGAGCAGTACTTC. Its translation is CASSSDSFSYEQYF.

The chain combines TRBV2 with TRBJ1-1; TRBD1 might be the D (5 bases). Germline CDR1 SNHLY, CDR2 FYNNEI. V was trimmed by 8 bases and J by 7 bases, leaving 14 bases between them. This CDR3 is built from 12 residues. CDR3 bases: TGTGCCAGCGAACGGGGGACGAATGAAGCTTTCTTT. Encoded protein: CASERGTNEAFF.

The table lists this clone with a count of one. The chain combines TRBV29-1 with TRBJ1-5; no clear D gene. The CDR3 extends over 12 amino acids. Germline assignment: CDR1 SQVTM and CDR2 ANQGSEA. V was clipped by 5 bases and J by 7 bases, with 12 bases between them. The CDR3: CSVQEGWQPQHF. The CDR3 DNA follows: TGCAGCGTTCAGGAGGGATGGCAGCCCCAGCATTTT.

The CDR3 region is CASSQDLNSLYGYTF. The CDR3 nucleotides are TGTGCCAGCAGCCAAGATTTGAACAGCCTCTATGGCTACACCTTC. The V call is TRBV3-1 (or the pseudogene TRBV3-2), the J call TRBJ1-2; D unclear. V was clipped by 0 bases and J by 4 bases, with 12 bases between them. The CDR3 covers 15 residues. Germline CDR1 and CDR2: LGHDT and YNNKEL (reference sequence).

The chain combines TRBV19 with TRBJ2-5, with 11 positions matching TRBD2. Germline V gene sequence: CDR1 LNHDA, CDR2 SQIVND (reference sequence). This CDR3 region has 15 residues. J lost 7 bases, V lost 6 bases, and 10 bases had no gene match. The CDR3: CASSRDSGGVLTQYF. The CDR3 coding sequence is TGTGCCAGTAGCAGAGATAGCGGGGGGGTCCTGACCCAGTACTTC.

The rearrangement uses TRBV7-2 and TRBJ2-7; D unclear. This CDR3 is built from 13 residues. Trimming pared 0 bases from V and 4 bases from J, leaving 7 bases between. CDR1 is SGHTA and CDR2 is FQGNSA in the germline V gene. The DNA for the CDR3 is TGTGCCAGCAGCTTAGCGTTACAGTACGAGCAGTACTTC. It encodes CASSLALQYEQYF.

This clone was seen once. The V and J genes are TRBV29-1 and TRBJ2-2; the D gene is possibly TRBD1 (5 bases). The CDR3 runs 13 residues. Trimming took 3 bases from V and 1 from J, leaving 6 bases between them. Germline-derived CDR1 and CDR2 are SQVTM and ANQGSEA. The CDR3 sequence: CSVEGRNTGELFF. CDR3 DNA sequence: TGCAGCGTTGAGGGGCGGAACACCGGGGAGCTGTTTTTT.

J is TRBJ2-3 and V is TRBV11-1, with 8 positions matching TRBD2. This CDR3 contains 14 residues. V shed 3 bases, J shed 1 base, and the junction held 0 bases outside the gene matches. Germline V lookup: CDR1 SGHAT, CDR2 FQDESV (reference sequence). The CDR3 region is CASSLTSGTDTQYF. The CDR3 DNA reads as TGTGCCAGCAGCTTGACTAGCGGCACAGATACGCAGTATTTT.

The genes are TRBV21-1 and TRBJ1-4; the table names TRBD1, a call not compared with the DNA. TRBV21-1 is recorded as a pseudogene. CDR3 length: 16 amino acids. The CDR3: CASSHRDRKANEKLFF. The CDR3 bases are TGTGCCAGCAGCCATAGGGACAGGAAGGCTAATGAAAAACTGTTTTTT.

V is TRBV28 and J is TRBJ1-5; 9 positions agree with TRBD1. The V gene end was trimmed by 6 bases and the J gene end by 12 bases; junction bases not matched to a gene: 3. The CDR3 is 11 amino acids. The germline gives CDR1 MDHEN, CDR2 SYDVKM. The CDR3 region is CASSRDRVQHF. CDR3 nucleotide sequence: TGTGCCAGCAGCCGGGACAGGGTCCAGCATTTT.

V is TRBV2 and J is TRBJ2-1; 7 bases align to TRBD2. The trim removed 8 bases at V and 8 bases at J, leaving 6 bases unmatched. The CDR3 runs 12 residues. Germline V gene lookup returns CDR1 SNHLY and CDR2 FYNNEI. The DNA for the CDR3 is TGTGCCAGCCGGGGGGACGGGGATGAGCAGTTCTTC. Amino acid sequence: CASRGDGDEQFF.

V and J are TRBV2 and TRBJ2-7; 12 positions match TRBD2. The CDR3 has 14 amino acids. V lost 6 bases, J lost 3 bases, and 3 bases stayed unmatched. CDR1 and CDR2 (germline): SNHLY, FYNNEI. CDR3 DNA sequence: TGTGCCAGCAGCCCGACTAGCGGGGGCTACGAGCAGTACTTC. It specifies CASSPTSGGYEQYF. The entire variable domain, with the rest obtained from reference TRBV2 and TRBJ2-7, is as follows: EPEVTQTPSHQVTQMGQEVILRCVPISNHLYFYWYRQILGQKVEFLVSFYNNEISEKSEIFDDQFSVERPDGSNFTLKIRSTKLEDSAMYFCASSPTSGGYEQYFGPGTRLTVT.

The V and J genes are TRBV5-1 and TRBJ2-2, with D possibly TRBD1 on 6 matching bases. CDR1 and CDR2 (germline): SGHRS, YFSETQ. This CDR3 comprises 16 residues. Between the trimmed V and J ends, which lost 0 bases and 4 bases, there was a span of 13 bases. This CDR3 reads CASSLATQGSTGELFF. As DNA, the CDR3 is TGCGCCAGCAGCTTGGCCACTCAGGGGAGCACCGGGGAGCTGTTTTTT.

The chain joins TRBV5-3 to TRBJ1-5; TRBD1 is a possible D gene (6 bases). TRBV5-3 is known as an ORF, though its function is uncertain. Trimming left V 4 bases short and J 1 base short, with 15 bases between. There are 16 residues in the CDR3. The CDR3 DNA sequence: TGTGCCAGAAGCACTAAACAGGGTGAGAGCAATCAGCCCCAGCATTTT. This translates into CARSTKQGESNQPQHF.

The J gene is TRBJ1-2, the V gene TRBV11-2; D may be TRBD1 (5 bases). The CDR3 consists of 14 residues. V shed 5 bases and J shed 5 bases, with 15 bases lying between them. Germline-derived CDR1 and CDR2 are SGHAT and FQNNGV. CDR3 region: CASSPRGEAYGYTF. CDR3 in DNA: TGTGCCAGCAGCCCCCGGGGGGAGGCTTATGGCTACACCTTC.

This chain connects TRBV6-5 to TRBJ1-2, with unresolved D. V lost 4 bases to trimming and J lost 10 bases, with 13 bases between them. CDR1 is MNHEY, CDR2 SVGAGI, per germline. This CDR3 is 12 amino acids long. The CDR3 region has the DNA TGTGCCAGCAGTTCCGACACTGCCGTCTACACCTTC. It yields the protein CASSSDTAVYTF.

The rearrangement uses TRBV15 and TRBJ1-4; 8 bases align to TRBD1. The CDR3 is 19 residues long. J lost 8 bases, V lost 7 bases, and 24 bases had no gene match. Germline CDR1 and CDR2: LNHNV and YYDKDF (reference sequence). In DNA form, the CDR3 reads TGTGCCACCACCCCCGAGAGTAACAGGGGGGACGTAGGGGACGAAAAACTGTTTTTT. It encodes CATTPESNRGDVGDEKLFF. The variable domain in full, completed from reference TRBV15 and TRBJ1-4, reads DAMVIQNPRYQVTQFGKPVTLSCSQTLNHNVMYWYQQKSSQAPKLLFHYYDKDFNNEADTPDNFQSRRPNTSFCFLDIRSPGLGDTAMYLCATTPESNRGDVGDEKLFFGSGTQLSVL.

The CDR3 is CASSPPGGAYNEQFF. The CDR3 region has the DNA TGTGCCAGCAGCCCTCCGGGGGGCGCTTACAATGAGCAGTTCTTC. This sequence joins TRBV7-9 and TRBJ2-1; maybe TRBD2 (7 bases). This CDR3 is built from 15 residues. Deletions cut 5 bases from V and 4 bases from J, with 15 bases between. From germline, CDR1 is SEHNR and CDR2 FQNEAQ (reference sequence).

The V gene is TRBV5-6, the J gene TRBJ2-5, with D perhaps matching TRBD1 (5 bases). The CDR3 contains 13 residues. Per the germline V gene, CDR1 is SGHDT and CDR2 is YYEEEE. The ends were cut back, 2 bases at V and 4 bases at J, with 9 bases in the middle. CDR3 in DNA: TGTGCCAGCAGCTTACAGGAGACAGAGACCCAGTACTTC. Translating gives CASSLQETETQYF.

The chain links TRBV10-3 to TRBJ2-2; 7 nucleotides agree with TRBD1. CDR3 length: 15 amino acids. Germline V gives CDR1 ENHRY, CDR2 SYGVKD. Germline trimming cut 2 bases from V and 7 bases from J; bases unmatched to any gene: 7. This CDR3 reads CAISEREQGNGELFF. The CDR3 nucleotides are TGTGCCATCAGTGAGCGGGAACAGGGGAACGGGGAGCTGTTTTTT.

In this sample, this clone turned up once. The chain is built from TRBV4-1 and TRBJ1-5; D is possibly TRBD1 (5 bases). Germline lookup yields CDR1 MGHRA and CDR2 YSYEKL. V lost 1 base, J lost 0 bases, and 16 bases lay in between. This CDR3 contains 18 residues. The CDR3, as DNA: TGCGCCAGCAGCCAAGTTCGCGGGGCGTTGATTAGCAATCAGCCCCAGCATTTT. Amino acid sequence: CASSQVRGALISNQPQHF.

The genes are TRBV28 and TRBJ2-4; D unresolved. This CDR3 is 14 amino acids long. Germline-derived CDR1 and CDR2 are MDHEN and SYDVKM. The ends were cut back, 2 bases at V and 2 bases at J, with 7 bases in the middle. CDR3 residues: CASSLGSSKNIQYF. CDR3 DNA: TGTGCCAGCAGTTTAGGTAGCTCCAAAAACATTCAGTACTTC.

CDR3 sequence: CASGYWGEGLSNQPQHF. In nucleotides, the CDR3 is TGTGCTAGTGGCTATTGGGGAGAAGGCCTGAGCAATCAGCCCCAGCATTTT. V and J are TRBV12-5 and TRBJ1-5; D not resolved. The length of the CDR3 is 17 residues. Germline CDR1 LGHNT, CDR2 FRNRAP. Trimming took off 6 bases at V and 1 base at J, with 19 bases between the two ends. The full variable domain, completed using reference TRBV12-5 and TRBJ1-5, is DARVTQTPRHKVTEMGQEVTMRCQPILGHNTVFWYRQTMMQGLELLAYFRNRAPLDDSGMPKDRFSAEMPDATLATLKIQPSEPRDSAVYFCASGYWGEGLSNQPQHFGDGTRLSIL.